The 30 T cell receptor beta chains given below trace back to one sample, sequenced in a study of identical twins. TCRdb reprocessed the 5' RACE reads with MiXCR, giving one entry per CDR3 protein. Seen here are hundreds of thousands of distinct CDR3 sequences, 8.6% observed once, and the top ten hold roughly 0.97%. A further study also used this sample, focusing on yellow fever vaccine responses in identical twins.

The material sequenced was PBMCs. These TCRs come from a young woman in good health.

This clonotype was detected a few times. V is TRBV2 and J is TRBJ2-5; 7 bases align to TRBD1. Germline CDR1 and CDR2: SNHLY and FYNNEI. The CDR3 runs 13 residues. V was clipped by 7 bases and J by 5 bases; unmatched bases: 7. The CDR3 DNA sequence: TGTGCCAGCACTGAGACAGGGACCGAGACCCAGTACTTC. This encodes CASTETGTETQYF.

This sequence joins TRBV5-1 and TRBJ2-7; 13 bases are a match to TRBD2. Trimming cost V 5 bases and J 2 bases; bases outside gene matches: 7. The CDR3 loop spans 16 amino acids. The germline V gene encodes CDR1 SGHRS and CDR2 YFSETQ. CDR3 in DNA: TGCGCCAGCAGACCTGGGACTAGCGGGACACCCTACGAGCAGTACTTC. This encodes CASRPGTSGTPYEQYF.

The rearrangement links TRBV20-1 to TRBJ1-1; maybe TRBD1 (5 bases). The CDR3 is made up of 12 amino acids. From germline, CDR1 is DFQATT and CDR2 SNEGSKA (reference sequence). Trimming stripped 1 base from V and 7 bases from J, with 10 bases between. CDR3 sequence (DNA): TGCAGTGCTAGAGCCGGGACCTTTGAAGCTTTCTTT. Its protein is CSARAGTFEAFF.

This clonotype has just a few counts. This chain uses TRBV11-2 with TRBJ2-7; tentatively, D is TRBD2 (5 bases). This CDR3 contains 16 residues. Trimming took 1 base from V and 5 from J, leaving 18 bases between them. The germline gives CDR1 SGHAT, CDR2 FQNNGV. The CDR3 region has the DNA TGTGCCAGCAGCTTAGGGGAAGGACCACCCGGGAACGAGCAGTACTTC. Residues: CASSLGEGPPGNEQYF. Looking up the rest from reference TRBV11-2 and TRBJ2-7 gives the full variable domain: EAGVAQSPRYKIIEKRQSVAFWCNPISGHATLYWYQQILGQGPKLLIQFQNNGVVDDSQLPKDRFSAERLKGVDSTLKIQPAKLEDSAVYLCASSLGEGPPGNEQYFGPGTRLTVT.

There are a few counts of this clonotype. The chain is built from TRBV7-8 and TRBJ1-1; D gene uncertain. This CDR3 comprises 15 residues. Trimming took off 0 bases at V and 5 bases at J, with 13 bases between the two ends. CDR1 and CDR2 from the germline V gene are SGHVS and FQNEAQ. DNA of the CDR3: TGTGCCAGCAGCTTAGCCGCAGGTGGTGGGACTGAAGCTTTCTTT. It yields the protein CASSLAAGGGTEAFF.

V and J are TRBV4-3 and TRBJ2-2, with 10 bases fitting TRBD2. The CDR3 length is 16 residues. The germline V gene encodes CDR1 LGHNA and CDR2 YSLEER. With V trimmed by 1 base and J by 4 bases, 3 bases remained unmatched. CDR3 coding DNA: TGCGCCAGCAGCCAAGGCAGGACTAGCGGCACCGGGGAGCTGTTTTTT. Protein: CASSQGRTSGTGELFF.

The CDR3 loop is CAISSPAEINEQFF. The CDR3 nucleotides read TGTGCCATCAGTTCTCCCGCTGAGATTAATGAGCAGTTCTTC. J is TRBJ2-1 and V is TRBV10-3; no firm D call. The CDR3 has 14 amino acids. Trimming pared 5 bases from V and 7 bases from J, leaving 15 bases between. Germline V gives CDR1 ENHRY, CDR2 SYGVKD.

This chain links TRBV11-1 with TRBJ2-6; D uncertain. This CDR3 has 18 amino acids. CDR1 and CDR2 from the germline V gene are SGHAT and FQDESV (reference sequence). Trimming took 5 bases from V and 0 from J, leaving 17 bases between them. The CDR3 region has the DNA TGTGCCAGCAGCCGAAGCAGGACGGCGGCCTCTGGGGCCAACGTCCTGACTTTC. Translation gives CASSRSRTAASGANVLTF. Combining the CDR3 with reference TRBV11-1 and TRBJ2-6 gives the whole variable domain EAEVAQSPRYKITEKSQAVAFWCDPISGHATLYWYRQILGQGPELLVQFQDESVVDDSQLPKDRFSAERLKGVDSTLKIQPAELGDSAMYLCASSRSRTAASGANVLTFGAGSRLTVL.

This clonotype was recorded a few times. The chain links TRBV20-1 to TRBJ2-7; D is ambiguous. Germline V lookup: CDR1 DFQATT, CDR2 SNEGSKA (reference sequence). V dropped 5 bases and J dropped 2 bases, with 16 bases sitting between them. CDR3 length equals 14 residues. The CDR3 DNA sequence: TGCAGTGCTCCTTCACAAGCCCAGCCCTACGAGCAGTACTTC. Protein product: CSAPSQAQPYEQYF.

Ten or more counts support this clonotype. The chain employs TRBV28 and TRBJ1-1; the D gene is possibly TRBD1 (5 bases). Germline values: CDR1 MDHEN, CDR2 SYDVKM. CDR3 length: 14 amino acids. The V end was cut by 5 bases, the J end by 1 base, with 11 bases between. The CDR3 loop reads CASSKQETNTEAFF. The CDR3 nucleotides read TGTGCCAGCAGTAAACAGGAAACGAACACTGAAGCTTTCTTT.

The rearrangement joins TRBV28 to TRBJ2-5; no firm D call. Trimming removed 1 base from V and 1 base from J, with 10 bases in between. This CDR3 spans 15 amino acids. Germline loops: CDR1 MDHEN, CDR2 SYDVKM. The CDR3 DNA sequence: TGTGCCAGCAGTTTATTTAGGAACTCCCAAGAGACCCAGTACTTC. This encodes CASSLFRNSQETQYF.

At least ten counts were recorded for this clonotype. The gene calls are TRBV5-8 and TRBJ2-1; 10 bases map to TRBD2. V was clipped by 4 bases and J by 6 bases; unmatched bases: 13. Germline V gene sequence: CDR1 SGHTS, CDR2 YDEGEE. The CDR3 is 17 residues long. CDR3 sequence reads: CASSGTSGTTPGNEQFF. CDR3 coding DNA: TGTGCCAGCAGCGGAACTAGCGGGACGACCCCGGGCAATGAGCAGTTCTTC.

The rearrangement links TRBV6-2 or TRBV6-3 to TRBJ2-1; D call uncertain. The germline V gene encodes CDR1 MNHEY and CDR2 SVGEGT. This CDR3 spans 16 amino acids. V dropped 0 bases and J dropped 5 bases, with 14 bases sitting between them. The CDR3: CASSYSNAKHNNEQFF. The CDR3 DNA follows: TGTGCCAGCAGTTACTCTAACGCGAAGCACAACAATGAGCAGTTCTTC.

This clonotype was detected many times. V usage is TRBV25-1 and J usage is TRBJ2-1, with a tentative D call TRBD2 (6 bases). V lost 8 bases and J lost 4, with 12 bases in between. Germline CDR1 reads MGHDK; CDR2 reads SYGVNS. The CDR3 loop spans 13 amino acids. This CDR3 is CASLGLEYNEQFF. The CDR3 DNA reads TGTGCCAGCCTGGGACTGGAGTACAATGAGCAGTTCTTC. The whole variable domain, filled in from reference TRBV25-1 and TRBJ2-1, reads EADIYQTPRYLVIGTGKKITLECSQTMGHDKMYWYQQDPGMELHLIHYSYGVNSTEKGDLSSESTVSRIRTEHFPLTLESARPSHTSQYLCASLGLEYNEQFFGPGTRLTVL.

Only a few counts were recorded for this clonotype. The V call is TRBV20-1, the J call TRBJ2-3; D is perhaps TRBD1 or TRBD2 (5 bases each). The ends were cut back, 7 bases at V and 2 bases at J, with 16 bases in the middle. CDR1 is DFQATT, CDR2 SNEGSKA, per germline (reference sequence). The CDR3 is 14 residues long. DNA for the CDR3: TGCAGTGAATCAGGGCTAGCTGTCACAGATACGCAGTATTTT. Protein: CSESGLAVTDTQYF.

Here the CDR3 DNA reads TGTGCCAGCAGCACGGACAGGGTGAATCAGCCCCAGCATTTT. Its protein product is CASSTDRVNQPQHF. The V call is TRBV12-3 or TRBV12-4, the J call TRBJ1-5; 8 nucleotides agree with TRBD1. V lost 6 bases, J lost 4 bases, and 5 bases stayed unmatched. The CDR3 has 14 residues.

The sample holds a few counts of this clonotype. This chain joins TRBV20-1 and TRBJ2-3; 12 bases align to TRBD2. The CDR3 contains 15 residues. The J segment lost 5 bases and the V segment lost 5 bases, leaving 8 bases of the junction unmatched. CDR1 and CDR2 (germline): DFQATT, SNEGSKA (reference sequence). The CDR3 DNA reads as TGCAGTGCTCGACCACTAGCGGGGGGCGGAGATACGCAGTATTTT. Translation gives CSARPLAGGGDTQYF.

V is TRBV7-9 and J is TRBJ2-7, with D perhaps TRBD1 or TRBD2 (5 bases each). The CDR3 extends over 15 amino acids. The V end was cut by 5 bases, the J end by 4 bases, with 18 bases between. CDR1 is SEHNR, CDR2 FQNEAQ, per germline (reference sequence). CDR3 coding DNA: TGTGCCAGCAGCAACCCCGGGACCGGGAAGTACGAGCAGTACTTC. Translating gives CASSNPGTGKYEQYF.

In this sample, this clonotype turned up many times. The rearrangement links TRBV5-1 to TRBJ1-5; 7 nucleotides match TRBD1. The CDR3 covers 14 residues. Germline V CDR1 and CDR2: SGHRS, YFSETQ. V was clipped by 4 bases and J by 6 bases; unmatched bases: 7. The CDR3 loop reads CASSQGGPGQPQHF. CDR3 coding DNA: TGCGCCAGCAGCCAAGGGGGCCCCGGTCAGCCCCAGCATTTT.

This clonotype was seen more than once but under ten times. The V and J genes are TRBV4-3 and TRBJ2-1; 8 bases line up with TRBD2. Trimming cost V 0 bases and J 4 bases; bases outside gene matches: 5. The CDR3 totals 16 residues. In germline, CDR1 is LGHNA, CDR2 YSLEER. The CDR3 DNA reads TGCGCCAGCAGCCAAGATGCCAGCGGGGGTTACAATGAGCAGTTCTTC. This encodes CASSQDASGGYNEQFF.

This clonotype came up a few times. The chain uses TRBV27 and TRBJ2-5; D is ambiguous. CDR1 and CDR2 from the germline V gene are MNHEY and SMNVEV (reference sequence). The CDR3 is made up of 14 amino acids. V was cut by 5 bases and J by 1 base, with 11 bases left in between. The CDR3 DNA follows: TGTGCCAGCAGTCTCCGACCGCTCCAAGAGACCCAGTACTTC. This encodes CASSLRPLQETQYF.

This clonotype showed up just a few times. This chain joins TRBV29-1 and TRBJ1-2; possible D gene TRBD1, 5 bases. The V gene lost 7 bases and the J gene lost 4 bases, with 22 bases spanning the gap. Germline V gene lookup returns CDR1 SQVTM and CDR2 ANQGSEA. The CDR3 length is 15 residues. CDR3 coding DNA: TGCAGCGCCACCCAGGGTGTGGATCCCTCCTATGGCTACACCTTC. This encodes CSATQGVDPSYGYTF.

A few counts support this clonotype. The V call is TRBV2, the J call TRBJ2-3; 8 bases line up with TRBD2. Trimming cost V 4 bases and J 1 base; bases outside gene matches: 7. This CDR3 contains 16 residues. Germline-derived CDR1 and CDR2 are SNHLY and FYNNEI. CDR3 protein: CASSGRGAQGTDTQYF. CDR3 nucleotides: TGTGCCAGCAGTGGGCGGGGGGCGCAAGGCACAGATACGCAGTATTTT.

The chain is built from TRBV7-2 and TRBJ2-1; D gene ambiguous. The V end was cut by 4 bases, the J end by 7 bases, with 20 bases between. Germline V gene lookup returns CDR1 SGHTA and CDR2 FQGNSA. The CDR3 covers 16 residues. CDR3 amino acids: CASSSPGALGPNEQFF. The CDR3 region has the DNA TGTGCCAGCAGCTCGCCGGGCGCTCTCGGACCTAATGAGCAGTTCTTC.

This clonotype was picked up many times. The gene calls are TRBV18 and TRBJ2-3, with 8 bases aligning to TRBD1. In germline, CDR1 is KGHSH, CDR2 LQKENI. V shed 4 bases and J 3 bases; nucleotides not matched to a gene: 3. CDR3 length: 14 amino acids. Written as DNA, the CDR3 is TGTGCCAGCTCACGGACAGGGAGAACAGATACGCAGTATTTT. It is translated as CASSRTGRTDTQYF.

V gene TRBV20-1 combines with J gene TRBJ2-1; unclear D gene. Germline-derived CDR1 and CDR2 are DFQATT and SNEGSKA (reference sequence). Trimming pared 6 bases from V and 12 bases from J, leaving 21 bases between. CDR3 length equals 13 residues. DNA of the CDR3: TGCAGTGCCCTCTCAACCCCCGGAGAATGGCAGTTCTTC. It yields the protein CSALSTPGEWQFF.

This clonotype came up once. This rearrangement joins TRBV10-2 to TRBJ2-5; D assignment may be TRBD1 or TRBD2 (5 bases each). The germline CDR1 and CDR2 sequences are WSHSY and SAAADI. Trimming took off 3 bases at V and 5 bases at J, with 22 bases between the two ends. The CDR3 loop spans 17 amino acids. For the CDR3, the DNA is TGCGCCAGCAGTGACCCCCAACTGGGGGTGAGGGCGGAGACCCAGTACTTC. This sequence encodes CASSDPQLGVRAETQYF.

The gene calls are TRBV28 and TRBJ2-7; 9 nucleotides match TRBD1. Trimming removed 2 bases from V and 6 bases from J; junction bases left unmatched: 5. The V gene's germline CDR1 is MDHEN and CDR2 SYDVKM. CDR3 size: 14 residues. The CDR3 sequence: CASSLLDRGREQYF. In DNA, the CDR3 is TGTGCCAGCAGTTTACTGGACAGGGGACGCGAGCAGTACTTC.

This clonotype has more than one count but fewer than ten. The rearrangement links TRBV6-5 to TRBJ2-7, with 7 bases lining up with TRBD2. CDR1 is MNHEY and CDR2 is SVGAGI in the germline V gene. The CDR3 runs 12 residues. The junction had 7 bases not matched to a gene; V was cut back by 9 bases and J by 5 bases. CDR3 coding DNA: TGTGCCAGTTCGGGGAGGGCGAACGAGCAGTACTTC. Protein product: CASSGRANEQYF.

The chain employs TRBV7-9 and TRBJ2-1; 9 bases match TRBD1. The germline V gene encodes CDR1 SEHNR and CDR2 FQNEAQ (reference sequence). The CDR3 loop spans 15 amino acids. The ends lost 3 bases at V and 4 bases at J; junction bases unmatched: 4. CDR3 amino acids: CASSFLTGGYNEQFF. The DNA for the CDR3 is TGTGCCAGCAGCTTTTTGACAGGGGGTTACAATGAGCAGTTCTTC. Full variable domain (missing parts from reference TRBV7-9 and TRBJ2-1): DTGVSQNPRHKITKRGQNVTFRCDPISEHNRLYWYRQTLGQGPEFLTYFQNEAQLEKSRLLSDRFSAERPKGSFSTLEIQRTEQGDSAMYLCASSFLTGGYNEQFFGPGTRLTVL.